The 3 T cell receptor beta chains presented below share a single source sample, sequenced in a study of a mutant IDH1 vaccine in newly diagnosed glioma. Measured with immunoSEQ multiplex PCR; TCRdb has only the in-frame clones, and not every one. Counted here are under 50,000 clones, 88% occurring once; the ten biggest clones make up around 6%. Their antigens remain unidentified. Time point here: week 35, safety follow-up. The vaccine gave 300 ug of a 20-mer mutant IDH1 peptide subcutaneously per dose. The sequenced sample was PBMCs, obtained from a glioma patient whose treatment included an IDH1 peptide vaccine. The receptors derive from a woman aged 40 to 55 with glioma.

The count of this clone is one. The chain employs TRBV5-1 and TRBJ1-1, with 7 bases matching TRBD1. The germline V gene has CDR1 SGHRS and CDR2 YFSETQ. The trim removed 2 bases at V and 1 base at J, leaving 2 bases unmatched. The CDR3 length is 14 residues. The CDR3 DNA reads as TGCGCCAGCAGCTTAACAGGGGAGAACACTGAAGCTTTCTTT. Translating it yields CASSLTGENTEAFF.

The chain has TRBV2 and TRBJ2-1; tentatively, D is TRBD2 (6 bases). The CDR3 contains 12 residues. The ends were cut back, 5 bases at V and 12 bases at J, with 14 bases in the middle. Germline CDR1 is SNHLY and CDR2 is FYNNEI. The CDR3 spells CASSPTSSGQFF. CDR3 nucleotide sequence: TGTGCCAGCAGTCCGACTAGTTCCGGGCAGTTCTTC.

The rearrangement uses TRBV6-5 and TRBJ1-2; 7 bases are a match to TRBD1. Germline trimming cut 6 bases from V and 3 bases from J; bases unmatched to any gene: 7. The CDR3 runs to 14 residues. Germline V gene sequence: CDR1 MNHEY, CDR2 SVGAGI. The CDR3 DNA follows: TGTGCCAGCAGGGCCGGCGGGACAGACTATGGCTACACCTTC. This translates into CASRAGGTDYGYTF.